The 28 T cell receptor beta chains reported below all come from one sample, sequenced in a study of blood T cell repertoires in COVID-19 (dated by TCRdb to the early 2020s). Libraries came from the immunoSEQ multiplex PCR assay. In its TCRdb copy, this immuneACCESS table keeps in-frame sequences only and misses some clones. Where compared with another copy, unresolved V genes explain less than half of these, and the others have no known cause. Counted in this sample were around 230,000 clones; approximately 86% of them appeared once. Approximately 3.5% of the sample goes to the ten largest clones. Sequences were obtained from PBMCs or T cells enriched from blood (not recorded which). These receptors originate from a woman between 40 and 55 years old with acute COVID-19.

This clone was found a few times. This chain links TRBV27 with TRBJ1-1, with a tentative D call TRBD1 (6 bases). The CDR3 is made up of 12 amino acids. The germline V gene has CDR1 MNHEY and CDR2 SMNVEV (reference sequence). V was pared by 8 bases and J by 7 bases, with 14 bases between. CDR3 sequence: CASFESRGEAFF. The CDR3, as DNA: TGTGCCAGCTTCGAATCCAGGGGTGAAGCTTTCTTT.

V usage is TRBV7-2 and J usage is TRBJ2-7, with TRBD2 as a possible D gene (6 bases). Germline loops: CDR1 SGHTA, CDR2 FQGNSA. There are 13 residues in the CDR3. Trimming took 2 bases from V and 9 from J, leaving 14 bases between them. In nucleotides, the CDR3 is TGTGCCAGCAGCTTAAATCCGTTGGGAGGGCAGTACTTC. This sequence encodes CASSLNPLGGQYF.

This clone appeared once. CDR3 residues: CASSLGTAYNTEAFF. The DNA of the CDR3 is TGCGCCAGCAGCTTAGGGACAGCTTACAACACTGAAGCTTTCTTT. This chain links TRBV5-1 with TRBJ1-1; 7 nucleotides line up with TRBD1. Per the germline V gene, CDR1 is SGHRS and CDR2 is YFSETQ. V lost 2 bases to trimming and J lost 2 bases; unmatched junction nucleotides: 6. CDR3 length: 15 amino acids.

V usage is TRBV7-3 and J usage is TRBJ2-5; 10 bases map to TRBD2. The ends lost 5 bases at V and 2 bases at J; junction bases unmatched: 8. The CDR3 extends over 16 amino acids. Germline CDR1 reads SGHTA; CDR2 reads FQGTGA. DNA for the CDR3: TGTGCCAGCAGCCCCAGGACTAGCGGAGGACAAGAGACCCAGTACTTC. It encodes CASSPRTSGGQETQYF.

The CDR3 DNA follows: TGTGCCAGCAGCCAAAAGGGGGAAGTTAACACTGAAGCTTTCTTT. It translates to CASSQKGEVNTEAFF. The V call is TRBV14, the J call TRBJ1-1; D perhaps matches TRBD1 (6 bases). Germline V gene data show CDR1 as SGHDN and CDR2 as FVKESK. Trimming removed 2 bases at V and 2 bases at J, with 12 bases between. This CDR3 spans 15 amino acids.

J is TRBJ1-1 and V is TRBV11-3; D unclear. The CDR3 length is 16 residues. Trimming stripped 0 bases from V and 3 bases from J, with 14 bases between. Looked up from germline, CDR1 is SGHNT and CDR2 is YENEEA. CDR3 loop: CASSLEPEPTYTEAFF. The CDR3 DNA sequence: TGTGCCAGCAGCTTAGAACCCGAACCAACATACACTGAAGCTTTCTTT.

CDR3 residues: CASSTFPGQLLNTEAFF. In nucleotides, the CDR3 is TGTGCCAGCAGCACTTTCCCGGGACAGCTTTTGAACACTGAAGCTTTCTTT. This sequence joins TRBV7-9 and TRBJ1-1, with TRBD1 identical over 7 bases. Germline assignment: CDR1 SEHNR and CDR2 FQNEAQ (reference sequence). V lost 5 bases and J lost 0; bases outside the gene matches: 12. The CDR3 is 17 residues long.

The CDR3 DNA is TGTGCCACCAGAGAGGGTTTCAACACTGAAGCTTTCTTT. This codes for CATREGFNTEAFF. The gene calls are TRBV24-1 and TRBJ1-1; D unclear. Deletions cut 7 bases from V and 2 bases from J, with 10 bases between. CDR3 length: 13 residues. Per germline, CDR1 KGHDR and CDR2 SFDVKD.

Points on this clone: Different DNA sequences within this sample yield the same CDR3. The CDR3 spells CASSLVSGGTGELFF. The CDR3 nucleotides read TGCGCCAGCAGCTTGGTCTCAGGGGGCACCGGGGAGCTGTTTTTT. The chain employs TRBV5-1 and TRBJ2-2; 7 nucleotides line up with TRBD1. The V gene's germline CDR1 is SGHRS and CDR2 YFSETQ. CDR3 length: 15 residues. The V segment lost 0 bases and the J segment 4 bases; nucleotides outside the gene matches: 3.

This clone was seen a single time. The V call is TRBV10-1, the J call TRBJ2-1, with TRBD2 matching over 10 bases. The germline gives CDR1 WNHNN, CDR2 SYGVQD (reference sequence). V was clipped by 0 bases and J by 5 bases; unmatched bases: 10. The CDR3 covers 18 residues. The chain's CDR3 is CASSESVAGGMVDNEQFF. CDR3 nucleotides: TGCGCCAGCAGTGAGTCGGTAGCGGGAGGAATGGTAGACAATGAGCAGTTCTTC.

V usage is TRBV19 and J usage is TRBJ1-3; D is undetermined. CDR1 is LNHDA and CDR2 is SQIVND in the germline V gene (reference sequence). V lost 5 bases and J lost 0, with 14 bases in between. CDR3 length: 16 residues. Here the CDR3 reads CASSPTRRFSGNTIYF. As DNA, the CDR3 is TGTGCCAGTAGTCCGACTCGCCGATTCTCTGGAAACACCATATATTTT.

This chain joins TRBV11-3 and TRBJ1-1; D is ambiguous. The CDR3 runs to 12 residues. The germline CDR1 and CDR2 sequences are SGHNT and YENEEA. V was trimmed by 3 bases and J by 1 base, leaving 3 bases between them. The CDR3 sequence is CASSFQNTEAFF. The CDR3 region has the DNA TGTGCCAGCAGCTTCCAGAACACTGAAGCTTTCTTT. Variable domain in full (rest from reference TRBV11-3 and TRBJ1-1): EAGVVQSPRYKIIEKKQPVAFWCNPISGHNTLYWYLQNLGQGPELLIRYENEEAVDDSQLPKDRFSAERLKGVDSTLKIQPAELGDSAVYLCASSFQNTEAFFGQGTRLTVV.

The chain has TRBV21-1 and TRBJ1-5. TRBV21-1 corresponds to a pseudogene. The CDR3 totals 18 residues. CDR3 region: CASSRTGGKLDSNQPQHF. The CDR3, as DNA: TGTGCCAGCAGCAGAACGGGGGGCAAGCTCGATAGCAATCAGCCCCAGCATTTT.

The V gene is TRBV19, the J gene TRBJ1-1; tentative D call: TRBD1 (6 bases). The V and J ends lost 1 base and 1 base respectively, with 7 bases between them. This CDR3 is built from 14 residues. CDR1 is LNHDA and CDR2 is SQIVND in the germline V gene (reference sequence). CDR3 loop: CASSIGGQNTEAFF. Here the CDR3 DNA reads TGTGCCAGTAGTATAGGGGGACAGAACACTGAAGCTTTCTTT.

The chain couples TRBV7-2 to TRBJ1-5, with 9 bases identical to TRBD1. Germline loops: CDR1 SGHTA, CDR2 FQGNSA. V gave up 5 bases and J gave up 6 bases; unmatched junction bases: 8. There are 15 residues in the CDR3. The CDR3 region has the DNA TGTGCCAGCAGCCCAGGACAGGGGCGATTTCAGCCCCAGCATTTT. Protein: CASSPGQGRFQPQHF.

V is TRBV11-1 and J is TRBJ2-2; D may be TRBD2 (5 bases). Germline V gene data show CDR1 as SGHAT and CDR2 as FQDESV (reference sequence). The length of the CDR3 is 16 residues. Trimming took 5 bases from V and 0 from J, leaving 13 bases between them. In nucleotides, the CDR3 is TGTGCCAGCAGCGTCAAAAGCGGCGCGAACACCGGGGAGCTGTTTTTT. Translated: CASSVKSGANTGELFF. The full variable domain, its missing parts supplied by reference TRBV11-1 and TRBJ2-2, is EAEVAQSPRYKITEKSQAVAFWCDPISGHATLYWYRQILGQGPELLVQFQDESVVDDSQLPKDRFSAERLKGVDSTLKIQPAELGDSAMYLCASSVKSGANTGELFFGEGSRLTVL.

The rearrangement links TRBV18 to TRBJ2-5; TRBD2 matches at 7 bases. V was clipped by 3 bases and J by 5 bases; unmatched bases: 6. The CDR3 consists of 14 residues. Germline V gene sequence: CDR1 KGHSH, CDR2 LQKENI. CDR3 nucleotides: TGTGCCAGCTCACCGCCCGGACTAGTGGAGACCCAGTACTTC. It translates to CASSPPGLVETQYF. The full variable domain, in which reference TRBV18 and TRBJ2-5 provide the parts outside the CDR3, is NAGVMQNPRHLVRRRGQEARLRCSPMKGHSHVYWYRQLPEEGLKFMVYLQKENIIDESGMPKERFSAEFPKEGPSILRIQQVVRGDSAAYFCASSPPGLVETQYFGPGTRLLVL.

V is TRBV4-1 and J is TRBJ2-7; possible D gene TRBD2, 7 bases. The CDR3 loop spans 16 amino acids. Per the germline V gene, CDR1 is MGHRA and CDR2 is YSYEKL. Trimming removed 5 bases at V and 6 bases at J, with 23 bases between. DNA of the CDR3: TGCGCCAGCAGCTCGGTTGGGGGGGGGCGGTTTAGCGAGCAGTACTTC. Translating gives CASSSVGGGRFSEQYF.

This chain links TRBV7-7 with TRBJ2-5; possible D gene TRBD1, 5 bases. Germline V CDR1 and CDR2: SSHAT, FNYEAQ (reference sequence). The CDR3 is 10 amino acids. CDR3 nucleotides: TGTGCTTTGCAGGGAGAGACCCAGTACTTC. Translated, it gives CALQGETQYF.

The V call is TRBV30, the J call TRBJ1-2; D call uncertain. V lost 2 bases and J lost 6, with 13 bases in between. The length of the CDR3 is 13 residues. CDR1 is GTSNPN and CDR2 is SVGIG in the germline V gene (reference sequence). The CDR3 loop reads CAWSSTTVDGYTF. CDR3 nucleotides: TGTGCCTGGAGTTCAACCACGGTTGATGGCTACACCTTC.

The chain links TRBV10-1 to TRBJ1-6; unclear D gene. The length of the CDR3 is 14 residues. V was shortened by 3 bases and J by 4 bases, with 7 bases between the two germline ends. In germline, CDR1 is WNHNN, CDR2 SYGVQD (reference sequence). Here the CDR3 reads CASSETLYNSPLHF. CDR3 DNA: TGCGCCAGCAGTGAAACCCTATATAATTCACCCCTCCACTTT.

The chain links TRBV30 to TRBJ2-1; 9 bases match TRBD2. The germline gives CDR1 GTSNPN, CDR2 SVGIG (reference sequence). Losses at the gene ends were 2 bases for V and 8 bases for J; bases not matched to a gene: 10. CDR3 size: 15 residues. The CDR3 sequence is CAWSPSAGGVYEQFF. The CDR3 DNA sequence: TGTGCCTGGAGTCCGTCAGCGGGAGGAGTCTATGAGCAGTTCTTC.

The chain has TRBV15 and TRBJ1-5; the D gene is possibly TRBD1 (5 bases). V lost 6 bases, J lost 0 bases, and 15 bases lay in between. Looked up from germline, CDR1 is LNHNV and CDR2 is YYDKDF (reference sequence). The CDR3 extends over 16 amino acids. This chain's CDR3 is CATSSGEAYSNQPQHF. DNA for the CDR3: TGTGCCACCAGTTCGGGGGAGGCCTATAGCAATCAGCCCCAGCATTTT.

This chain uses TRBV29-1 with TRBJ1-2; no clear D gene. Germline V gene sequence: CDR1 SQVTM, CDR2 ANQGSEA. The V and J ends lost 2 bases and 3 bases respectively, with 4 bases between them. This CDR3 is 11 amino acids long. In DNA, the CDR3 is TGCAGCGTTGAACCAGACTATGGCTACACCTTC. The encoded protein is CSVEPDYGYTF.

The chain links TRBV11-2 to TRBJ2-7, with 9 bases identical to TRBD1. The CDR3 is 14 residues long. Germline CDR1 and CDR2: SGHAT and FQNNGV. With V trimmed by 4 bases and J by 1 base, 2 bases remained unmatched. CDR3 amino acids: CASSWDRESYEQYF. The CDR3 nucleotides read TGTGCCAGCAGCTGGGACAGGGAATCCTACGAGCAGTACTTC.

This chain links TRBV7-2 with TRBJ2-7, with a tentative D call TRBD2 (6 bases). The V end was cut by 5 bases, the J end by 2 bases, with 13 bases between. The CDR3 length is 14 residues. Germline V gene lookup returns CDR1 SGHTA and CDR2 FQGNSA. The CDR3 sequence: CASSPTSSPYEQYF. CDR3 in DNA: TGTGCCAGCAGCCCTACTAGCAGCCCCTACGAGCAGTACTTC.

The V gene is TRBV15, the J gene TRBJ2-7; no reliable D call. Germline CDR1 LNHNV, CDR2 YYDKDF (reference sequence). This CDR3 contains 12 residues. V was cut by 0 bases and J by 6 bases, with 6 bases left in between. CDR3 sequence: CATSRDGLEQYF. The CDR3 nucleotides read TGTGCCACCAGCAGAGATGGGCTCGAGCAGTACTTC.

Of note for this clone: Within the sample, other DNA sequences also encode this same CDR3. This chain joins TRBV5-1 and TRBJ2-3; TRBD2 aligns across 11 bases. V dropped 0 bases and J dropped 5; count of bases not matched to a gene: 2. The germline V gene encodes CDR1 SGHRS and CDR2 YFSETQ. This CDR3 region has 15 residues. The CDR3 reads CASSLVLAGGDTQYF. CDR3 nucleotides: TGCGCCAGCAGCTTGGTGCTAGCGGGAGGAGATACGCAGTATTTT.